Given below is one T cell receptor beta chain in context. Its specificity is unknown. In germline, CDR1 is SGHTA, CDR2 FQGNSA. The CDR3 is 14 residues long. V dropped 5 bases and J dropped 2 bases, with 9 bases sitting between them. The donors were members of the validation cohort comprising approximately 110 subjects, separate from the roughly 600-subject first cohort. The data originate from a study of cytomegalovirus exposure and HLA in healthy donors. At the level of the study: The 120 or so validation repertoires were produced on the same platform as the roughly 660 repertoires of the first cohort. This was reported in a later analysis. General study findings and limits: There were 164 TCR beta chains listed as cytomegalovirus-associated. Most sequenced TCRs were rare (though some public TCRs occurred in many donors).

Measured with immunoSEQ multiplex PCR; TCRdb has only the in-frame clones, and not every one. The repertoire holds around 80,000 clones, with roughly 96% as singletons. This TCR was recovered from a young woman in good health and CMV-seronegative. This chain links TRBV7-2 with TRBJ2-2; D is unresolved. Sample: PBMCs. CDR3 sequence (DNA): TGTGCCAGCAGCCCTATCGATAACACCGGGGAGCTGTTTTTT. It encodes CASSPIDNTGELFF.